Presented here are 19 T cell receptor beta chains from one specimen sequenced in a study of low-dose radiotherapy and immunotherapy resistance in tumors. The time point denotes: after trial treatment. Treatment of the sample: LDRT plus nivolumab, ipilimumab, low-dose cyclophosphamide and aspirin (RACIN trial). TCR amplification involved about 21 PCR cycles with a constant-region primer and V-primer adapter. TCRdb itself ran the reads through MiXCR, one entry per CDR3 protein. The sample includes some 53,000 distinct CDR3 sequences, 33% of them seen just once. The material sequenced was PBMCs, taken after low-dose radiotherapy plus immunotherapy. These receptors all stem from a male donor with rectosigmoid adenocarcinoma.

This clonotype has a count of ten or more. The chain joins TRBV24-1 to TRBJ2-2; either TRBD1 or TRBD2 may supply D (5 bases each). Trimming removed 4 bases at V and 2 bases at J, with 25 bases between. CDR3 length equals 20 residues. Per germline, CDR1 KGHDR and CDR2 SFDVKD. This CDR3 reads CATSDQPHPGRATNTGELFF. In nucleotides, the CDR3 is TGTGCCACCAGTGACCAACCACATCCGGGGCGGGCGACCAACACCGGGGAGCTGTTTTTT.

The rearrangement links TRBV20-1 to TRBJ1-2, with TRBD1 matching 7 bases. The trim removed 3 bases at V and 6 bases at J, leaving 4 bases unmatched. Germline V gives CDR1 DFQATT, CDR2 SNEGSKA (reference sequence). CDR3 length: 12 amino acids. CDR3 loop: CSASRQGDGYTF. The CDR3, as DNA: TGCAGTGCTAGCCGACAGGGTGATGGCTACACCTTC.

There are many counts of this clonotype. The chain has TRBV7-2 and TRBJ1-2, with no clear D. Germline V gene lookup returns CDR1 SGHTA and CDR2 FQGNSA. This CDR3 is built from 14 residues. Trimming took off 1 base at V and 8 bases at J, with 14 bases between the two ends. In DNA, the CDR3 is TGTGCCAGCAGCTTAGACTTCGGCAGTAGGGGCTACACCTTC. Translated, it gives CASSLDFGSRGYTF. Full variable domain (rest looked up from reference TRBV7-2 and TRBJ1-2): GAGVSQSPSNKVTEKGKDVELRCDPISGHTALYWYRQSLGQGLEFLIYFQGNSAPDKSGLPSDRFSAERTGGSVSTLTIQRTQQEDSAVYLCASSLDFGSRGYTFGSGTRLTVV.

This clonotype was detected a few times. This chain joins TRBV7-6 and TRBJ2-1; unclear D gene. Trimming pared 3 bases from V and 8 bases from J, leaving 11 bases between. The CDR3 has 13 residues. The germline V gene encodes CDR1 SGHVS and CDR2 FNYEAQ. The CDR3 loop reads CASSFQPGDEQFF. CDR3 bases: TGTGCCAGCAGCTTCCAGCCCGGCGATGAGCAGTTCTTC.

At least ten counts were recorded for this clonotype. This chain uses TRBV2 with TRBJ2-3; 9 nucleotides align to TRBD2. This CDR3 spans 17 amino acids. V lost 7 bases and J lost 4; bases outside the gene matches: 15. Germline V lookup: CDR1 SNHLY, CDR2 FYNNEI. DNA for the CDR3: TGTGCCAGCAAACGTCAGATGCGGGGGGGGCTCCCAGATACGCAGTATTTT. It is translated as CASKRQMRGGLPDTQYF.

Many counts were recorded for this clonotype. V is TRBV28 and J is TRBJ2-3, with D tentatively TRBD1 (5 bases). Germline loops: CDR1 MDHEN, CDR2 SYDVKM. The CDR3 length is 14 residues. Trimming took 3 bases from V and 0 from J, leaving 7 bases between them. CDR3 sequence (DNA): TGTGCCAGCAGTTTCAAGGGGAGCACAGATACGCAGTATTTT. Residues: CASSFKGSTDTQYF.

This clonotype was observed many times. J is TRBJ2-3 and V is TRBV10-3; TRBD2 aligns across 8 bases. There are 16 residues in the CDR3. CDR1 ENHRY and CDR2 SYGVKD come from the germline V gene. Trimming took 3 bases from V and 0 from J; bases not matched to a gene: 5. CDR3 sequence: CAISDLSGISTDTQYF. CDR3 bases: TGTGCCATCAGTGACCTTAGCGGGATTAGCACAGATACGCAGTATTTT.

This clonotype was picked up many times. The J gene is TRBJ2-2, the V gene TRBV12-3 or TRBV12-4, with D uncertain. The CDR3 totals 12 residues. With 2 bases removed from V and 6 bases from J, the gap between germline ends came to 4 bases. CDR3 nucleotides: TGTGCCAGCAGTTTAATTTCCGGGGAGCTGTTTTTT. Amino acid sequence: CASSLISGELFF.

The CDR3 bases are TGTGCCAGCTCACCAGAAGGCAGGGAGAATGAGCAGTTCTTC. It is translated as CASSPEGRENEQFF. The rearrangement links TRBV18 to TRBJ2-1; D possibly matches TRBD1 or TRBD2 (5 bases each). Trimming removed 2 bases from V and 7 bases from J, with 12 bases in between. CDR1 is KGHSH, CDR2 LQKENI, per germline. The CDR3 is 14 amino acids.

The V and J genes are TRBV20-1 and TRBJ2-5; TRBD2 matches at 8 bases. After removal of 3 bases from V and 4 bases from J, the junction contained 16 bases not matched to a gene. Germline CDR1 DFQATT, CDR2 SNEGSKA (reference sequence). CDR3 length equals 17 residues. CDR3 DNA: TGCAGTGCTAGGAAGGCTCCCCGAGCGGGGGTCCCAGAGACCCAGTACTTC. It yields the protein CSARKAPRAGVPETQYF.

This clonotype was recorded at least ten times. This rearrangement joins TRBV7-2 to TRBJ2-7; D perhaps matches TRBD1 (6 bases). This CDR3 has 13 amino acids. V gave up 2 bases and J gave up 5 bases, with 10 bases separating them. Germline loops: CDR1 SGHTA, CDR2 FQGNSA. For the CDR3, the DNA is TGTGCCAGCAGCTTAAATGCAGGGGACGAGCAGTACTTC. This encodes CASSLNAGDEQYF.

The chain employs TRBV13 and TRBJ2-1; 11 bases agree with TRBD2. Trimming at V came to 4 bases and at J to 0 bases, leaving 14 bases not matched to a gene. Germline-derived CDR1 and CDR2 are PRHDT and FYEKMQ (reference sequence). The CDR3 extends over 20 amino acids. The CDR3 region is CASSSIYSLAGGPSYNEQFF. CDR3 in DNA: TGTGCCAGCAGCTCCATTTATTCCCTAGCGGGGGGTCCCTCCTACAATGAGCAGTTCTTC.

In its sample, this clonotype was seen many times. The chain links TRBV6-6 to TRBJ2-3; 8 nucleotides agree with TRBD2. With 2 bases clipped from V and 2 bases from J, the junction kept 6 bases outside the gene matches. CDR3 length: 16 amino acids. The germline V gene encodes CDR1 MNHNY and CDR2 SVGAGI (reference sequence). The chain's CDR3 is CASSYRGGSLTDTQYF. The CDR3 bases are TGTGCCAGCAGTTACCGGGGGGGCTCCCTCACAGATACGCAGTATTTT.

This clonotype has a single count. A read error is the likely source, as a far larger clone sits one nucleotide away. The chain links TRBV7-9 to TRBJ2-4, with 13 bases identical to TRBD2. The CDR3 is 14 residues long. Germline lookup yields CDR1 SEHNR and CDR2 FQNEAQ (reference sequence). Unmatched junction bases numbered 8, after V lost 5 bases and J lost 13 bases. The CDR3 reads CASSAGLAGPEQYF. The DNA of the CDR3 is TGTGCCAGCAGCGCGGGACTAGCGGGACCTGAGCAGTACTTC.

There are many counts of this clonotype. This chain uses TRBV4-1 with TRBJ2-3; 15 bases fit TRBD2. Germline values: CDR1 MGHRA, CDR2 YSYEKL. After removal of 1 base from V and 5 bases from J, the junction contained 1 base not matched to a gene. The length of the CDR3 is 16 residues. In nucleotides, the CDR3 is TGCGCCAGCAGCCAAGCGGGACTAGCGGGAGGAGATACGCAGTATTTT. It yields the protein CASSQAGLAGGDTQYF.

The chain has TRBV28 and TRBJ1-5; no clear D gene. Germline loops: CDR1 MDHEN, CDR2 SYDVKM. The CDR3 is 18 amino acids. The ends were cut back, 5 bases at V and 5 bases at J, with 25 bases in the middle. Here the CDR3 DNA reads TGTGCCAGCAGTCCTACTGACGGTTTAGGTTCCTTAGATCAGCCCCAGCATTTT. This codes for CASSPTDGLGSLDQPQHF.

At least ten counts were recorded for this clonotype. This rearrangement joins TRBV6-2 or TRBV6-3 to TRBJ2-7; perhaps TRBD2 as D (6 bases). There are 12 residues in the CDR3. CDR1 is MNHEY and CDR2 is SVGEGT in the germline V gene. Trimming stripped 7 bases from V and 1 base from J, with 8 bases between. The CDR3 bases are TGTGCCAGCATGGGGACTTCCTACGAGCAGTACTTC. It is translated as CASMGTSYEQYF.

This clonotype was recorded many times. The chain carries TRBV15 and TRBJ2-3; no definite D call. CDR1 and CDR2 (germline): LNHNV, YYDKDF (reference sequence). V lost 0 bases to trimming and J lost 1 base, with 11 bases between them. The CDR3 runs 16 residues. CDR3 DNA sequence: TGTGCCACCAGCAGAGATCCCCCGAAGGGCACAGATACGCAGTATTTT. Protein product: CATSRDPPKGTDTQYF.

In this sample, this clonotype turned up many times. The gene calls are TRBV19 and TRBJ2-1, with D possibly being TRBD2 (5 bases). V was shortened by 5 bases and J by 0 bases, with 11 bases between the two germline ends. The germline gives CDR1 LNHDA, CDR2 SQIVND (reference sequence). There are 15 residues in the CDR3. The DNA for the CDR3 is TGTGCCAGTAGTCCAGCGGTTAGCTCCTACAATGAGCAGTTCTTC. Its translation is CASSPAVSSYNEQFF.